One sample yielded the 18 T cell receptor beta chains listed below, sequenced in a study of blood T cell repertoires in COVID-19. The method was immunoSEQ multiplex PCR; TCRdb's version includes in-frame clones alone and lacks a portion of them. Of 55,000 to 80,000 clones in the sample, 65% to 75% were seen once. The sample was peripheral blood. Receptors originate from a woman older than 75 with acute or convalescent COVID-19.

CDR3 region: CASTLGHLKNYGYTF. The DNA for the CDR3 is TGTGCCAGCACCCTGGGACACCTCAAGAACTATGGCTACACCTTC. The rearrangement links TRBV28 to TRBJ1-2; perhaps TRBD1 as D (6 bases). V lost 7 bases and J 2 bases, leaving 17 bases between the germline ends. CDR1 is MDHEN and CDR2 is SYDVKM in the germline V gene. The CDR3 is 15 residues long.

The chain couples TRBV30 to TRBJ2-2; tentative D call: TRBD1 (5 bases). CDR3 length equals 15 residues. The germline V gene has CDR1 GTSNPN and CDR2 SVGIG (reference sequence). The V end was cut by 3 bases, the J end by 0 bases, with 11 bases between. The CDR3 is CAWRFWGPNTGELFF. The CDR3 coding sequence is TGTGCCTGGAGGTTCTGGGGCCCGAACACCGGGGAGCTGTTTTTT. The whole variable domain, remainder taken from reference TRBV30 and TRBJ2-2, is SQTIHQWPATLVQPVGSPLSLECTVEGTSNPNLYWYRQAAGRGLQLLFYSVGIGQISSEVPQNLSASRPQDRQFILSSKKLLLSDSGFYLCAWRFWGPNTGELFFGEGSRLTVL.

There are a few counts of this clone. This chain uses TRBV24-1 with TRBJ2-1; the match to TRBD2 covers 7 bases. The germline V gene has CDR1 KGHDR and CDR2 SFDVKD. V lost 6 bases and J lost 8; bases outside the gene matches: 15. This CDR3 spans 16 amino acids. The CDR3 DNA sequence: TGTGCCACCAGTATCGGTGGCGGGAGTATAGTTGATGAGCAGTTCTTC. Translating gives CATSIGGGSIVDEQFF.

In its sample, this clone was seen a few times. This sequence joins TRBV10-3 and TRBJ2-7; the D gene is possibly TRBD1 (5 bases). This CDR3 region has 14 residues. Germline V gives CDR1 ENHRY, CDR2 SYGVKD. Deletions cut 3 bases from V and 5 bases from J, with 14 bases between. The CDR3 DNA reads TGTGCCATCAGTGAACAGGTTACTACCGACGAGCAGTACTTC. It yields the protein CAISEQVTTDEQYF.

This clone was seen just once. The V call is TRBV29-1, the J call TRBJ1-1, with a weak D call TRBD1 (6 bases). V was trimmed by 6 bases and J by 1 base, leaving 12 bases between them. CDR1 is SQVTM and CDR2 is ANQGSEA in the germline V gene. The CDR3 extends over 13 amino acids. CDR3: CSVKGHQNTEAFF. CDR3 nucleotides: TGCAGCGTGAAGGGACACCAGAACACTGAAGCTTTCTTT.

V gene TRBV27 combines with J gene TRBJ2-7, with 8 bases aligning to TRBD2. J was trimmed by 0 bases and V by 5 bases; bases with no gene match: 6. The CDR3 consists of 15 residues. Germline V gene sequence: CDR1 MNHEY, CDR2 SMNVEV (reference sequence). CDR3 DNA: TGTGCCAGCAGTAACAGCGGGAGACGCTCCTACGAGCAGTACTTC. This translates into CASSNSGRRSYEQYF.

This chain connects TRBV28 to TRBJ2-5, with D perhaps matching TRBD2 (5 bases). This CDR3 has 15 residues. Germline CDR1 reads MDHEN; CDR2 reads SYDVKM. V dropped 6 bases and J dropped 5 bases, with 19 bases sitting between them. The CDR3 here is CASSPPLGREETQYF. The CDR3, as DNA: TGTGCCAGCAGCCCCCCCTTGGGGAGAGAGGAGACCCAGTACTTC.

J is TRBJ2-5 and V is TRBV14; TRBD2 matches at 7 bases. This CDR3 has 15 amino acids. Per the germline V gene, CDR1 is SGHDN and CDR2 is FVKESK. V lost 1 base and J lost 1; bases outside the gene matches: 3. CDR3 DNA: TGTGCCAGCAGCCAAGGGCTAGCGGTCCAAGAGACCCAGTACTTC. Protein: CASSQGLAVQETQYF.

The chain links TRBV7-2 to TRBJ2-7, with D possibly TRBD2 on 6 matching bases. The CDR3 length is 15 residues. V dropped 2 bases and J dropped 0 bases, with 11 bases sitting between them. Germline V gene sequence: CDR1 SGHTA, CDR2 FQGNSA. CDR3 residues: CASSLPAGISYEQYF. CDR3 nucleotides: TGTGCCAGCAGCTTACCAGCGGGTATCTCCTACGAGCAGTACTTC.

J is TRBJ2-7 and V is TRBV11-3, with 12 bases identical to TRBD1. The CDR3 is 15 amino acids. The V and J ends lost 5 bases and 6 bases, in that order; junction bases with no gene match: 8. The germline V gene encodes CDR1 SGHNT and CDR2 YENEEA. This CDR3 reads CASSQDPGQGAEQYF. The CDR3, as DNA: TGTGCCAGCAGCCAGGATCCGGGACAGGGGGCCGAGCAGTACTTC.

The J gene is TRBJ2-3, the V gene TRBV28, with 7 bases that match TRBD1. Germline CDR1 MDHEN, CDR2 SYDVKM. Trimming cost V 8 bases and J 2 bases; bases outside gene matches: 4. The length of the CDR3 is 13 residues. In DNA, the CDR3 is TGTGCCAGCCGGGACAGCAACACAGATACGCAGTATTTT. Translation gives CASRDSNTDTQYF.

This clone was seen only once. The gene calls are TRBV19 and TRBJ1-4; TRBD1 might be the D (6 bases). The CDR3 runs 14 residues. Looked up from germline, CDR1 is LNHDA and CDR2 is SQIVND (reference sequence). The germline V and J ends were trimmed by 4 bases and 7 bases, with 13 bases remaining between them. Here the CDR3 reads CASSTGGESEKLFF. In nucleotides, the CDR3 is TGTGCCAGTAGTACTGGGGGCGAAAGTGAAAAACTGTTTTTT. Using reference TRBV19 and TRBJ1-4 for the parts outside the CDR3, the full variable domain is DGGITQSPKYLFRKEGQNVTLSCEQNLNHDAMYWYRQDPGQGLRLIYYSQIVNDFQKGDIAEGYSVSREKKESFPLTVTSAQKNPTAFYLCASSTGGESEKLFFGSGTQLSVL.

V gene TRBV14 combines with J gene TRBJ2-7, with D unclear. The CDR3 runs 12 residues. CDR1 is SGHDN and CDR2 is FVKESK in the germline V gene. V was shortened by 4 bases and J by 7 bases, with 11 bases between the two germline ends. CDR3 nucleotides: TGTGCCAGCAGCCCGACGGGTATAGAGCAGTACTTC. Protein: CASSPTGIEQYF.

This chain joins TRBV11-2 and TRBJ2-1; TRBD2 aligns across 9 bases. This CDR3 comprises 14 residues. The germline V gene has CDR1 SGHAT and CDR2 FQNNGV. The ends lost 5 bases at V and 6 bases at J; junction bases unmatched: 5. The CDR3 loop reads CASSLSGRANEQFF. The DNA of the CDR3 is TGTGCCAGCAGCCTTAGCGGGAGAGCCAATGAGCAGTTCTTC.

This clone was seen just once. The rearrangement uses TRBV19 and TRBJ2-1, with TRBD1 as a possible D gene (6 bases). This CDR3 has 14 amino acids. V lost 4 bases and J lost 4, with 11 bases in between. Germline-derived CDR1 and CDR2 are LNHDA and SQIVND (reference sequence). CDR3 sequence: CASSNRAVYNEQFF. The CDR3 DNA reads TGTGCCAGTAGTAACAGGGCGGTATACAATGAGCAGTTCTTC. Drawing the rest from reference TRBV19 and TRBJ2-1, the complete variable domain is DGGITQSPKYLFRKEGQNVTLSCEQNLNHDAMYWYRQDPGQGLRLIYYSQIVNDFQKGDIAEGYSVSREKKESFPLTVTSAQKNPTAFYLCASSNRAVYNEQFFGPGTRLTVL.

The gene calls are TRBV5-6 and TRBJ2-5; D not resolved. The CDR3 covers 16 residues. Germline CDR1 is SGHDT and CDR2 is YYEEEE. V gave up 0 bases and J gave up 1 base, with 13 bases separating them. CDR3 nucleotides: TGTGCCAGCAGCTTGGGAATCGTTGGCGGCCAAGAGACCCAGTACTTC. This codes for CASSLGIVGGQETQYF.

The J gene is TRBJ2-7, the V gene TRBV11-1; 12 bases are shared with TRBD1. This CDR3 comprises 14 residues. The V gene end was trimmed by 5 bases and the J gene end by 7 bases; junction bases not matched to a gene: 6. In germline, CDR1 is SGHAT, CDR2 FQDESV (reference sequence). CDR3 DNA sequence: TGTGCCAGCAGCCGGGACAGGGGGCGTTGGGAGCAGTACTTC. Its protein is CASSRDRGRWEQYF. Full variable domain (missing parts from reference TRBV11-1 and TRBJ2-7): EAEVAQSPRYKITEKSQAVAFWCDPISGHATLYWYRQILGQGPELLVQFQDESVVDDSQLPKDRFSAERLKGVDSTLKIQPAELGDSAMYLCASSRDRGRWEQYFGPGTRLTVT.

V is TRBV7-6 and J is TRBJ2-2; 8 bases align to TRBD1. CDR1 is SGHVS, CDR2 FNYEAQ, per germline. The V gene end was trimmed by 5 bases and the J gene end by 4 bases; junction bases not matched to a gene: 9. This CDR3 is 16 amino acids long. CDR3 in amino acids: CASSGPQGAFTGELFF. DNA for the CDR3: TGTGCCAGCAGCGGCCCCCAGGGGGCGTTCACCGGGGAGCTGTTTTTT.